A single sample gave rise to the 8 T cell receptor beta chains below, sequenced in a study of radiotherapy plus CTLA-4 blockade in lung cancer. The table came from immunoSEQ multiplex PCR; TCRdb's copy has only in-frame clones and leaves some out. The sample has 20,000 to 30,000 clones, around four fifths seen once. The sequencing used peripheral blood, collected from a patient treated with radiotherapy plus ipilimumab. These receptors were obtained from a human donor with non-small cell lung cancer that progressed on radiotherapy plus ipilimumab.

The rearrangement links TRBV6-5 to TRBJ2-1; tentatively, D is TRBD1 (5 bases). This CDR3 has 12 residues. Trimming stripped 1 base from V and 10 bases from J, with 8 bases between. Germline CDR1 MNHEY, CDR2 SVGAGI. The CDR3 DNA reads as TGTGCCAGCAGTTACTTGGGGCGCGAGCAGTTCTTC. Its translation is CASSYLGREQFF.

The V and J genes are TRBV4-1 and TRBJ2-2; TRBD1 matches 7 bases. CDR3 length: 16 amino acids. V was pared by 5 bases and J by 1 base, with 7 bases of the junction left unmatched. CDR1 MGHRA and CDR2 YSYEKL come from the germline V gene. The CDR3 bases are TGCGCCAGCAGCTCTTCCGGGACAGTGAACACCGGGGAGCTGTTTTTT. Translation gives CASSSSGTVNTGELFF.

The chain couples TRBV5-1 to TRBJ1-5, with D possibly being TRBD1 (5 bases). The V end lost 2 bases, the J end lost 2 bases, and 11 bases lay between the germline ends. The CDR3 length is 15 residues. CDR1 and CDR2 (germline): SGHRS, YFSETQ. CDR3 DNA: TGCGCCAGCAGCTTAGCGGGGGAGGGCAATCAGCCCCAGCATTTT. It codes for CASSLAGEGNQPQHF.

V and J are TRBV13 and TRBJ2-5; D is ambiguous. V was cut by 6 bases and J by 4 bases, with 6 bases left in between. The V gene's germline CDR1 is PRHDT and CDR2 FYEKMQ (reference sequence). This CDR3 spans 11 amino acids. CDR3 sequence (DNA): TGTGCCAGCAGACTTGGAGAGACCCAGTACTTC. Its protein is CASRLGETQYF.

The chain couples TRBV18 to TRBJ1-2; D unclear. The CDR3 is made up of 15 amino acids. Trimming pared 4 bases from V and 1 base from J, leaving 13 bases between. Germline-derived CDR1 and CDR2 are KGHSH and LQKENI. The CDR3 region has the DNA TGTGCCAGCTCACAAGACGTCCGTCGTAACTATGGCTACACCTTC. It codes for CASSQDVRRNYGYTF.

CDR3 coding DNA: TGTGCCAGCAGCGTAGCGGGAGGACTAGCCCGAGAGACCCAGTACTTC. Translating it yields CASSVAGGLARETQYF. The V and J genes are TRBV9 and TRBJ2-5; 8 bases fit TRBD2. The germline CDR1 and CDR2 sequences are SGDLS and YYNGEE. This CDR3 comprises 16 residues. V was pared by 0 bases and J by 4 bases, with 8 bases of the junction left unmatched.

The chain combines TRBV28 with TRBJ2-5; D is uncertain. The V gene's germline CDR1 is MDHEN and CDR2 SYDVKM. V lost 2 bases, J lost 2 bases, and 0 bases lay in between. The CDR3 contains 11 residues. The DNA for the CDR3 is TGTGCCAGCAGTTTACAAGAGACCCAGTACTTC. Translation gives CASSLQETQYF.

CDR3 coding DNA: TGTGCCAGTCATATGGGGGGGCAAGGACCCAACTATGGCTACACCTTC. Translating gives CASHMGGQGPNYGYTF. The J gene is TRBJ1-2, the V gene TRBV19, with a tentative D call TRBD1 (6 bases). The length of the CDR3 is 16 residues. Germline V gives CDR1 LNHDA, CDR2 SQIVND (reference sequence). V was clipped by 8 bases and J by 2 bases, with 21 bases between them.